The entry that follows covers one T cell receptor (beta chain) sequence. Its antigen is unknown. It was across several immunoSEQ plates that each subset's genomic DNA was evenly split. Repertoires were generated with immunoSEQ multiplex PCR, while TCRdb's copy carries only in-frame clones and drops some. The data contain approximately 340,000 clones, less than 85% of them singletons. All of the donors resided in Nashville, Tennessee, and each was a Caucasian adult. CD45RA-negative memory and CD45RA+ naive subsets were split from the CD4+ cells. This sample was included in a study of shared clonotypes between healthy human individuals. General study findings and limits: Inspection by rarefaction showed sorted-subset sequencing to be incomplete despite large depth.

V lost 7 bases, J lost 3 bases, and 15 bases lay in between. CDR3 size: 14 residues. The germline gives CDR1 MNHNS, CDR2 SASEGT. This clonotype originated in a man aged 30 to 39 in good health. Sequenced material: memory CD4+ T cells sorted from blood. Subset defined: CD45RA-negative fraction. This chain links TRBV6-1 with TRBJ1-1; D possibly corresponds to TRBD1 (5 bases). DNA for the CDR3: TGTGCCAGCATCGGCTGGGGCAGGGACACTGAAGCTTTCTTT. It encodes CASIGWGRDTEAFF.